This is a list of T cell receptor beta chains from one sample in a study of OX40 agonist ivuxolimab in advanced cancers. The repertoire was sequenced with immunoSEQ multiplex PCR; TCRdb's copy has only in-frame clones and lacks some. The profile covers some 85,000 clones, with over 75% appearing a single time and roughly 2.1% taken by the ten largest. The sequencing here drew on CD4+ or CD8+ T cells sorted from blood, taken in a trial of the OX40 agonist ivuxolimab. These receptors all stem from an adult with an advanced solid tumor such as melanoma, head and neck, liver or kidney cancer. Both conserved end residues are part of each CDR3.

v_call,j_call,cdr3_aa
TRBV20-1,TRBJ2-7,CSVDEQYF
TRBV7-2,TRBJ2-7,CASSLGRVYEQYF
TRBV7-2,TRBJ1-2,CASSLARQFYGYTF
TRBV7-2,TRBJ2-7,CASSLGFPGAYEQYF
TRBV2,TRBJ2-5,CASSKPLAGAYQETQYF
TRBV19,TRBJ1-1,CASSPKGVFLNTEAFF
TRBV6-1,TRBJ2-1,CASSGRDRDNEQFF
TRBV28,TRBJ2-6,CASGPLKSSGANVLTF
TRBV11-3,TRBJ2-2,CASRAEAGTGELFF
TRBV21-1,TRBJ2-7,CASLRRRVYEQYF
TRBV4-2,TRBJ2-7,CASSQVLRGSSYEQYF
TRBV6-7,TRBJ2-7,CASRRDSYEQYF
TRBV30,TRBJ2-7,CAWSVGAGSYEQYF
TRBV5-1,TRBJ1-2,CASSPQGAQGGYTF
TRBV5-5,TRBJ2-5,CASSWAVAVGETQYF
TRBV6-5,TRBJ1-2,CASSFDRGSYGYTF
TRBV7-2,TRBJ2-3,CASSSLTDTQYF
TRBV28,TRBJ2-3,CASRTTGFGGYTDTQYF
TRBV28,TRBJ2-4,CASSLSSGRASNIQYF
TRBV5-4,TRBJ2-1,CASREQGNNEQFF
TRBV27,TRBJ2-3,CASSLIDTQYF
TRBV30,TRBJ1-1,CAWTGASGAFF
TRBV10-2,TRBJ1-2,CASSEGTDYGYTF
TRBV30,TRBJ1-1,CAWSWVAGNTEAFF
TRBV18,TRBJ1-1,CASSPPKGGKNTEAFF
TRBV5-1,TRBJ1-1,CASSGGAINTEAFF
TRBV6-6,TRBJ1-5,CASHLSSSNQPQHF
TRBV7-9,TRBJ1-1,CASSPSGNTEAFF
TRBV7-2,TRBJ2-1,CASSVTSGRAGEQFF
TRBV18,TRBJ1-2,CASSPGDGEGYTF
TRBV7-9,TRBJ1-4,CASSTLRRGSNEKLFF
TRBV28,TRBJ1-2,CASSTYRVSNYGYTF
TRBV18,TRBJ2-6,CASSPFEPSGANVLTF
TRBV7-2,TRBJ2-7,CASSLVGFYEQYF
TRBV18,TRBJ2-7,CASSPPRQGLYYEQYF
TRBV11-3,TRBJ1-3,CASSPFSGNTIYF
TRBV9,TRBJ2-7,CASSVGGGSGLVSHEQYF
TRBV5-6,TRBJ1-1,CASSLRTGRTFF
TRBV5-1,TRBJ1-3,CASSLAGTVSGNTIYF
TRBV10-3,TRBJ2-5,CAISEFSLGGQETQYF
TRBV5-1,TRBJ2-2,CASSLGQGENTGELFF
TRBV6-1,TRBJ2-7,CASSAGIEQYF
TRBV29-1,TRBJ2-7,CSAARAGDSYEQYF
TRBV11-2,TRBJ1-4,CASSLEGLLTNEKLFF
TRBV15,TRBJ1-5,CATRPTGRNQPQHF
TRBV10-2,TRBJ1-3,CASSDSGRLSGNTIYF
TRBV5-1,TRBJ1-1,CASSFARGGTEAFF
TRBV21-1,TRBJ2-4,CARTPIQYF
TRBV6-6,TRBJ1-3,CASSSQGLGGNTIYF
TRBV6-4,TRBJ2-3,CASSEYVADTQYF